This passage covers 17 T cell receptor beta chains from one sample sequenced in a study of shared clonotypes between healthy human individuals. Sequencing used immunoSEQ multiplex PCR; TCRdb keeps in-frame clones, though not all of them. In the table there are about 450,000 clones, less than 80% of which are singletons. The material sequenced was PBMCs. The receptors were gathered from a woman in her 40s in good health. Some clones in this sample may be carry-over from other donors' samples.

V usage is TRBV5-6 and J usage is TRBJ2-2; 15 nucleotides align to TRBD2. This CDR3 is built from 16 residues. CDR1 SGHDT and CDR2 YYEEEE come from the germline V gene. V lost 3 bases to trimming and J lost 6 bases; unmatched junction nucleotides: 3. CDR3 sequence (DNA): TGTGCCAGCAGCTCGGGACTAGCGGGAGGCCCCGGGGAGCTGTTTTTT. It translates to CASSSGLAGGPGELFF.

The chain combines TRBV28 with TRBJ2-6, with D perhaps TRBD2 (5 bases). The CDR3 extends over 15 amino acids. Germline values: CDR1 MDHEN, CDR2 SYDVKM. The germline V and J ends were trimmed by 2 bases and 4 bases, with 9 bases remaining between them. This CDR3 reads CASSLGLAGANVLTF. DNA for the CDR3: TGTGCCAGCAGTTTAGGGCTAGCAGGGGCCAACGTCCTGACTTTC.

The rearrangement uses TRBV5-4 and TRBJ2-3; possible D gene TRBD2, 6 bases. The CDR3 is 15 amino acids. Germline CDR1 reads SGHNT; CDR2 reads YYREEE (reference sequence). The V and J ends lost 4 bases and 0 bases respectively, with 12 bases between them. The CDR3 DNA reads as TGTGCCAGCAGCCTCCTAGCGTCTAGCACAGATACGCAGTATTTT. Its protein product is CASSLLASSTDTQYF.

The J gene is TRBJ2-2, the V gene TRBV7-9; 10 bases match TRBD1. The CDR3 extends over 14 amino acids. Germline CDR1 reads SEHNR; CDR2 reads FQNEAQ (reference sequence). V was pared by 3 bases and J by 6 bases, with 1 base of the junction left unmatched. The CDR3 DNA sequence: TGTGCCAGCAGCTTGGGGACAGGGGCCGGGGAGCTGTTTTTT. It translates to CASSLGTGAGELFF. The whole variable domain, remainder taken from reference TRBV7-9 and TRBJ2-2, is DTGVSQNPRHKITKRGQNVTFRCDPISEHNRLYWYRQTLGQGPEFLTYFQNEAQLEKSRLLSDRFSAERPKGSFSTLEIQRTEQGDSAMYLCASSLGTGAGELFFGEGSRLTVL.

This clone was picked up one time. V gene TRBV11-2 combines with J gene TRBJ2-7, with D uncertain. From germline, CDR1 is SGHAT and CDR2 FQNNGV. The CDR3 sequence is 14 residues long. V lost 0 bases to trimming and J lost 6 bases, with 12 bases between them. CDR3 amino acids: CASSLDRLVSEQYF. In DNA, the CDR3 is TGTGCCAGCAGCTTAGATCGTTTAGTTTCCGAGCAGTACTTC.

This clone has ten or more counts. The rearrangement joins TRBV5-5 to TRBJ2-7, with 7 nucleotides matching TRBD2. This CDR3 is built from 13 residues. V lost 8 bases and J lost 6; bases outside the gene matches: 11. Per the germline V gene, CDR1 is SGHKS and CDR2 is YYEKEE (reference sequence). The CDR3 DNA reads TGTGCCAGTTATGGCCCATCGGGGGGCGAGCAGTACTTC. Protein sequence: CASYGPSGGEQYF.

As concerns this clone: A far larger clone lies a single base away; this is likely a read error. This sample also contains other DNA sequences that code for the same CDR3. The V and J genes are TRBV30 and TRBJ1-1; D possibly corresponds to TRBD1 (6 bases). Germline CDR1 and CDR2: GTSNPN and SVGIG (reference sequence). CDR3 length: 13 residues. V was cut by 4 bases and J by 7 bases, with 16 bases left in between. The CDR3 DNA follows: TGTGCCTGGACTAGGCAGAAGGACAGTGAAGCTTTCTTT. Protein: CAWTRQKDSEAFF. The whole variable domain, remainder taken from reference TRBV30 and TRBJ1-1, is SQTIHQWPATLVQPVGSPLSLECTVEGTSNPNLYWYRQAAGRGLQLLFYSVGIGQISSEVPQNLSASRPQDRQFILSSKKLLLSDSGFYLCAWTRQKDSEAFFGQGTRLTVV.

This chain links TRBV5-4 with TRBJ2-7; TRBD1 aligns across 7 bases. CDR1 is SGHNT, CDR2 YYREEE, per germline (reference sequence). The trim removed 4 bases at V and 2 bases at J, leaving 9 bases unmatched. The CDR3 is 15 amino acids. CDR3 amino acids: CASSVSGTVTYEQYF. Written as DNA, the CDR3 is TGTGCCAGCAGCGTCTCCGGGACAGTTACCTACGAGCAGTACTTC.

The gene calls are TRBV5-4 and TRBJ2-2, with 7 bases matching TRBD2. Germline values: CDR1 SGHNT, CDR2 YYREEE (reference sequence). This CDR3 has 15 residues. J was trimmed by 4 bases and V by 2 bases; bases with no gene match: 5. The chain's CDR3 is CASSFAGGSTGELFF. The CDR3 nucleotides read TGTGCCAGCAGCTTTGCGGGCGGGAGCACCGGGGAGCTGTTTTTT.

CDR3 in DNA: TGCAGCGGGAGGGACCGGGGCACCTACAATGAGCAGTTCTTC. It specifies CSGRDRGTYNEQFF. The chain links TRBV29-1 to TRBJ2-1; D might be TRBD2 (6 bases). CDR3 length: 14 residues. With 7 bases removed from V and 2 bases from J, the gap between germline ends came to 15 bases. Germline V gene sequence: CDR1 SQVTM, CDR2 ANQGSEA.

The rearrangement joins TRBV5-1 to TRBJ2-3; 11 bases are a match to TRBD2. Germline V CDR1 and CDR2: SGHRS, YFSETQ. Losses at the gene ends were 4 bases for V and 3 bases for J; bases not matched to a gene: 1. The CDR3 totals 14 residues. The CDR3 bases are TGCGCCAGCAGCACTAGCGGGAGAACAGATACGCAGTATTTT. Translated: CASSTSGRTDTQYF.

This clone was found many times. V and J are TRBV6-1 and TRBJ2-3; TRBD2 might be the D (6 bases). Germline lookup yields CDR1 MNHNS and CDR2 SASEGT. V dropped 3 bases and J dropped 0 bases, with 7 bases sitting between them. This CDR3 is 14 amino acids long. The CDR3: CASSDGGSTDTQYF. In DNA form, the CDR3 reads TGTGCCAGCAGTGACGGGGGAAGCACAGATACGCAGTATTTT.

The rearrangement uses TRBV7-2 and TRBJ1-2; the D is unclear. The CDR3 is 16 amino acids. V lost 4 bases to trimming and J lost 1 base, with 16 bases between them. From germline, CDR1 is SGHTA and CDR2 FQGNSA. The CDR3 coding sequence is TGTGCCAGCAGCTCAGCGCAATTTAGCGGTAACTATGGCTACACCTTC. Its translation: CASSSAQFSGNYGYTF.

This clone appeared many times. The chain is built from TRBV5-1 and TRBJ1-1; 7 bases align to TRBD1. Germline lookup yields CDR1 SGHRS and CDR2 YFSETQ. The CDR3 is 16 amino acids. V gave up 4 bases and J gave up 0 bases; unmatched junction bases: 9. CDR3 coding DNA: TGCGCCAGCAGCCTGGGCCTGGGACAGTTGAACACTGAAGCTTTCTTT. It translates to CASSLGLGQLNTEAFF.

The chain carries TRBV27 and TRBJ2-5; 7 positions agree with TRBD1. The CDR3 has 13 amino acids. V was clipped by 6 bases and J by 9 bases; unmatched bases: 10. Germline V gene lookup returns CDR1 MNHEY and CDR2 SMNVEV (reference sequence). CDR3: CASSPRGQGAQYF. CDR3 in DNA: TGTGCCAGCAGCCCCAGGGGCCAGGGGGCCCAGTACTTC.

The chain has TRBV6-1 and TRBJ1-1; no firm D call. This CDR3 is built from 14 residues. CDR1 and CDR2 (germline): MNHNS, SASEGT. The ends were cut back, 4 bases at V and 3 bases at J, with 12 bases in the middle. This chain's CDR3 is CASSALLSDTEAFF. The CDR3 nucleotides read TGTGCCAGCAGTGCCTTGCTTTCGGACACTGAAGCTTTCTTT.

This clone occurred a few times. The chain is built from TRBV6-6 and TRBJ1-1; 9 bases are shared with TRBD1. The germline V gene has CDR1 MNHNY and CDR2 SVGAGI (reference sequence). J gave up 3 bases and V 5 bases, and 10 bases lay outside the gene matches. The CDR3 length is 16 residues. The CDR3 DNA follows: TGTGCCAGCAGTGGGACAGGGAGGCGGAGGGACACTGAAGCTTTCTTT. Translation gives CASSGTGRRRDTEAFF.